This T cell receptor beta chain originates from a study of metastatic and nonmetastatic thyroid tumors. There are 13 residues in the CDR3. Germline V gene sequence: CDR1 DFQATT, CDR2 SNEGSKA (reference sequence). The V gene lost 3 bases and the J gene lost 6 bases, with 12 bases spanning the gap. This clone appeared many times. Via MiXCR, TCRdb re-called the PCR reads. The data hold some 83,000 clones, with around 13% observed a single time. Thyroid surgery took place with no prior treatment in any patient. V gene TRBV20-1 combines with J gene TRBJ2-4; D not resolved. The source is a female donor with papillary thyroid cancer or a benign thyroid nodule (not recorded which). Some clones in this sample may be carry-over from other donors' samples. Sequencing used tumor tissue. The CDR3 region has the DNA TGCAGTGCTAGCTCCGGGCCGGGAAACATTCAGTACTTC. It translates to CSASSGPGNIQYF.